This T cell receptor (beta chain) came from a study of identifying expanded T cells in peripheral blood. The repertoire was sequenced with immunoSEQ multiplex PCR; TCRdb's copy has only in-frame clones and lacks some. The sample yields about 91,000 clones, 88% seen once. Findings and limits, study-wide: Differentially abundant clones: around 1.2 between replicates, about 17 at around 15 days, 19 at four.

V was pared by 5 bases and J by 6 bases, with 6 bases of the junction left unmatched. The CDR3 runs to 14 residues. Germline values: CDR1 LNHDA, CDR2 SQIVND (reference sequence). Healthy donors had no documented immune events, such as infections, while sampled. Note on this clone: Its antigen is not identified.

The specimen was blood. This clonotype was obtained from a person between 18 and 70 years old in good health. The chain couples TRBV19 to TRBJ2-3; 9 bases map to TRBD1. The CDR3 DNA reads TGTGCCAGTAGTGAACAGGGGGCGCATGATACGCAGTATTTT. This codes for CASSEQGAHDTQYF.